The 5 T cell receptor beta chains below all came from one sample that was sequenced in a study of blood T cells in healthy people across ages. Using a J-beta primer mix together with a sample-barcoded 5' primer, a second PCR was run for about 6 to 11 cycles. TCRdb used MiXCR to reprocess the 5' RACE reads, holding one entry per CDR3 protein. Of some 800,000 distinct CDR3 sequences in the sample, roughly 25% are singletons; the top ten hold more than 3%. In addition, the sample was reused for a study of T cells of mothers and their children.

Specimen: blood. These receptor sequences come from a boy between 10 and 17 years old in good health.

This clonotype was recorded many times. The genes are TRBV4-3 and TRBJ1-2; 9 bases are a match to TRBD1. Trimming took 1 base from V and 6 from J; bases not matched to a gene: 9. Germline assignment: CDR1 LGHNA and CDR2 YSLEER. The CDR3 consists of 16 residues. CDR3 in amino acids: CASSQVVRDRANGYTF. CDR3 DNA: TGCGCCAGCAGCCAAGTGGTCCGGGACAGGGCTAATGGCTACACCTTC.

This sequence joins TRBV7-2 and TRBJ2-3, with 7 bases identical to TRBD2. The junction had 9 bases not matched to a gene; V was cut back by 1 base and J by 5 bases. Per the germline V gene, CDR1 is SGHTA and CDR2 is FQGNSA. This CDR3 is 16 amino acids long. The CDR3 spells CASSLGPLAGVDTQYF. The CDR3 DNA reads TGTGCCAGCAGCTTAGGCCCCCTTGCGGGGGTAGATACGCAGTATTTT. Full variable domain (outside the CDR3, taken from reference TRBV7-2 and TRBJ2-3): GAGVSQSPSNKVTEKGKDVELRCDPISGHTALYWYRQSLGQGLEFLIYFQGNSAPDKSGLPSDRFSAERTGGSVSTLTIQRTQQEDSAVYLCASSLGPLAGVDTQYFGPGTRLTVL.

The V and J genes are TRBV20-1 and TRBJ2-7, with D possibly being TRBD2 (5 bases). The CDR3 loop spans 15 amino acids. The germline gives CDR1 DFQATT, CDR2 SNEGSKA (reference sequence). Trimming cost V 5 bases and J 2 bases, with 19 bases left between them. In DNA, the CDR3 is TGCAGTGCTGAGACGACAAGCGGCCCCCCCTACGAGCAGTACTTC. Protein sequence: CSAETTSGPPYEQYF.

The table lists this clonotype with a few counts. This CDR3 reads CATSSHPGANIQYF. DNA for the CDR3: TGTGCCACCAGCAGTCACCCGGGCGCCAACATTCAGTACTTC. The rearrangement links TRBV15 to TRBJ2-4; D not certain. V dropped 3 bases and J dropped 7 bases, with 13 bases sitting between them. The germline CDR1 and CDR2 sequences are LNHNV and YYDKDF (reference sequence). The CDR3 is made up of 14 amino acids.

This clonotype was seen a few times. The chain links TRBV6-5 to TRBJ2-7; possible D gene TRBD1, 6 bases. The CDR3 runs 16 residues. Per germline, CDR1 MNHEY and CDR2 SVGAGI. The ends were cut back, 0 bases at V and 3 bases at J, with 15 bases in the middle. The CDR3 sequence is CASSYSGPRGHYEQYF. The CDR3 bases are TGTGCCAGCAGTTACTCGGGACCCAGGGGTCACTACGAGCAGTACTTC.